The 9 T cell receptor beta chains below come from one sample, sequenced in a study of response to subunit inactivated influenza vaccine. TCRdb itself ran the RT-PCR reads through MiXCR, one entry per CDR3 protein. This repertoire shows about 830,000 distinct CDR3 sequences, about 18% found once; its top ten account for approximately 11%. Sequences were derived from PBMCs from blood, sampled 4 to 6 days after vaccination. The receptors originated from a middle-aged man who received an inactivated influenza vaccine.

V and J are TRBV14 and TRBJ2-1; D is unclear. V was shortened by 8 bases and J by 3 bases, with 14 bases between the two germline ends. The CDR3 is 14 amino acids. Germline assignment: CDR1 SGHDN and CDR2 FVKESK. The DNA of the CDR3 is TGTGCCAGCGCTCCGTCTAGATTCTACAATGAGCAGTTCTTC. Its protein is CASAPSRFYNEQFF.

The V gene is TRBV7-2, the J gene TRBJ2-1, with 11 bases aligning to TRBD2. Germline V lookup: CDR1 SGHTA, CDR2 FQGNSA. The V and J ends lost 2 bases and 9 bases, in that order; junction bases with no gene match: 9. This CDR3 comprises 16 residues. This chain's CDR3 is CASSLISGRADGEQFF. The CDR3 coding sequence is TGTGCCAGCAGCTTAATTAGCGGGAGGGCAGACGGTGAGCAGTTCTTC.

The chain combines TRBV6-1 with TRBJ2-5; D unclear. Germline lookup yields CDR1 MNHNS and CDR2 SASEGT. Trimming removed 5 bases at V and 2 bases at J, with 15 bases between. The CDR3 totals 15 residues. The CDR3 DNA sequence: TGTGCCAGCAGTACCGCCGACCAGGCGCAAGAGACCCAGTACTTC. Its translation is CASSTADQAQETQYF.

This clonotype showed up just a few times. The chain recombines TRBV20-1 with TRBJ2-4; D not certain. The V and J ends lost 0 bases and 4 bases respectively, with 13 bases between them. The CDR3 is made up of 15 amino acids. Looked up from germline, CDR1 is DFQATT and CDR2 is SNEGSKA (reference sequence). CDR3 residues: CSARDVRAEKNIQYF. The CDR3 nucleotides are TGCAGTGCTAGAGATGTCCGGGCAGAAAAAAACATTCAGTACTTC.

The rearrangement joins TRBV20-1 to TRBJ1-1; D remains ambiguous. Germline V CDR1 and CDR2: DFQATT, SNEGSKA (reference sequence). This CDR3 has 12 amino acids. Trimming pared 6 bases from V and 4 bases from J, leaving 12 bases between. The CDR3 region is CSAKWKVTEAFF. CDR3 coding DNA: TGCAGTGCCAAGTGGAAGGTCACTGAAGCTTTCTTT.

The chain couples TRBV19 to TRBJ2-7, with D unresolved. This CDR3 comprises 12 residues. V was cut by 5 bases and J by 5 bases, with 10 bases left in between. CDR1 is LNHDA and CDR2 is SQIVND in the germline V gene (reference sequence). CDR3 sequence: CASSHGPNEQYF. The CDR3 coding sequence is TGTGCCAGTAGTCACGGACCAAACGAGCAGTACTTC.

This clonotype was counted many times. V gene TRBV20-1 combines with J gene TRBJ2-5, with a tentative D call TRBD2 (6 bases). Germline V gene lookup returns CDR1 DFQATT and CDR2 SNEGSKA (reference sequence). The CDR3 runs 15 residues. Trimming took off 0 bases at V and 5 bases at J, with 16 bases between the two ends. The CDR3 bases are TGCAGTGCTAGAGATCCCGCTAGCGTGGAGGAGACCCAGTACTTC. Translation gives CSARDPASVEETQYF.

J is TRBJ1-1 and V is TRBV5-1, with D hard to call. This CDR3 contains 13 residues. Germline V gene lookup returns CDR1 SGHRS and CDR2 YFSETQ. The V end was cut by 5 bases, the J end by 2 bases, with 10 bases between. For the CDR3, the DNA is TGCGCCAGCAGAGGCAGATCTAACACTGAAGCTTTCTTT. This sequence encodes CASRGRSNTEAFF.

The chain joins TRBV5-6 to TRBJ1-2; TRBD1 matches at 8 bases. V was pared by 5 bases and J by 4 bases, with 10 bases of the junction left unmatched. CDR1 SGHDT and CDR2 YYEEEE come from the germline V gene. CDR3 size: 15 residues. The CDR3 bases are TGTGCCAGCAGTCGTGGACAGGGAGGGAGCTATGGCTACACCTTC. As protein: CASSRGQGGSYGYTF. Supplemented by reference TRBV5-6 and TRBJ1-2, the full variable domain reads DAGVTQSPTHLIKTRGQQVTLRCSPKSGHDTVSWYQQALGQGPQFIFQYYEEEERQRGNFPDRFSGHQFPNYSSELNVNALLLGDSALYLCASSRGQGGSYGYTFGSGTRLTVV.